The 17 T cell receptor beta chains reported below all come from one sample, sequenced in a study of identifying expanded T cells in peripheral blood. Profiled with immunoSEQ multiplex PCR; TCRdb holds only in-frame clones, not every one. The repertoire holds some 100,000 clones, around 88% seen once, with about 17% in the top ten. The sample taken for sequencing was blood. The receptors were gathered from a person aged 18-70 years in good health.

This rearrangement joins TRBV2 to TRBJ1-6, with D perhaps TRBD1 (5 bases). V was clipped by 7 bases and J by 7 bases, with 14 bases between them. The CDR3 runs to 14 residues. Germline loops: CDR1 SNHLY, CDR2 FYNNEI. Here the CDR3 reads CASTEGRGNSPLHF. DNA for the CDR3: TGTGCCAGCACCGAGGGGAGGGGCAATTCACCCCTCCACTTT.

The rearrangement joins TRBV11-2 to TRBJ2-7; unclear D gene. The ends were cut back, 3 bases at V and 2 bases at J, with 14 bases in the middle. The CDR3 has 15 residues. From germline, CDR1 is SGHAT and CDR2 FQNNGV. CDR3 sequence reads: CASSFWADITYEQYF. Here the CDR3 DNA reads TGTGCCAGCAGCTTTTGGGCCGACATTACCTACGAGCAGTACTTC.

The CDR3 DNA reads TGTGCCAGCAGGGACAGGGATGACTATGGCTACACCTTC. Its protein product is CASRDRDDYGYTF. The rearrangement links TRBV6-5 to TRBJ1-2, with TRBD1 matching over 8 bases. Per the germline V gene, CDR1 is MNHEY and CDR2 is SVGAGI. CDR3 length: 13 residues. Trimming took 6 bases from V and 3 from J; bases not matched to a gene: 3.

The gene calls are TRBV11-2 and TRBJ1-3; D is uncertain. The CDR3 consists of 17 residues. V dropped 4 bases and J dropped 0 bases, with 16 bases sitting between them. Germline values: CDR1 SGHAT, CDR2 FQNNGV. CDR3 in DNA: TGTGCCAGCAGCTCGGACCCCTTAGGGTACTCTGGAAACACCATATATTTT. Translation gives CASSSDPLGYSGNTIYF.

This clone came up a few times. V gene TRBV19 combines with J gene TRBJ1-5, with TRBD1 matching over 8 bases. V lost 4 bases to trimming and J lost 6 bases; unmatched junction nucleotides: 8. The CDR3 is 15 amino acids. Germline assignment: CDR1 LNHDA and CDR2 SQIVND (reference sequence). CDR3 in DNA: TGTGCCAGTAGTACCGTCAGGGGGCGCGGTCAGCCCCAGCATTTT. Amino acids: CASSTVRGRGQPQHF.

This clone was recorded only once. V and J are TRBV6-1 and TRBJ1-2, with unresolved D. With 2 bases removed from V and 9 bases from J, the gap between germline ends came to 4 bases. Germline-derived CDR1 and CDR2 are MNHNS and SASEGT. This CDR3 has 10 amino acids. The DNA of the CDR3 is TGTGCCAGCAGTGAATTTAGCTACACCTTC. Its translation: CASSEFSYTF.

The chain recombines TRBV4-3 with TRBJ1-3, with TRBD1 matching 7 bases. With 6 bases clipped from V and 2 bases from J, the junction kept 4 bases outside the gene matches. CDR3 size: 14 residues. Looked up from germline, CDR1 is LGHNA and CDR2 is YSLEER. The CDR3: CASSTGAAGNTIYF. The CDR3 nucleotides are TGCGCCAGCAGTACAGGGGCGGCTGGAAACACCATATATTTT.

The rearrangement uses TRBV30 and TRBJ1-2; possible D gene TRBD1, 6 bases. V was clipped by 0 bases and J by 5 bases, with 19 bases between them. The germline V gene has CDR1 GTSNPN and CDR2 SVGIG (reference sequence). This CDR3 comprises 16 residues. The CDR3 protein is CAWSVIHRDMWYGYTF. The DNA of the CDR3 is TGTGCCTGGAGTGTAATTCATAGGGACATGTGGTATGGCTACACCTTC.

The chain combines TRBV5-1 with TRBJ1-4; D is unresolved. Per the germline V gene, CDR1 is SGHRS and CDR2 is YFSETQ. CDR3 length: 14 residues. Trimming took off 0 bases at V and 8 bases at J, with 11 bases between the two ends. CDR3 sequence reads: CASSLEGQREKLFF. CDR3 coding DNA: TGCGCCAGCAGCTTGGAGGGCCAGCGGGAAAAACTGTTTTTT.

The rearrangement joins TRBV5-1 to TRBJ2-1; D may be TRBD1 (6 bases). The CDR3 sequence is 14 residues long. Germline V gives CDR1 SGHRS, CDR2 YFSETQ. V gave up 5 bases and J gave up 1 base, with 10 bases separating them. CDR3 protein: CASSWGPSYNEQFF. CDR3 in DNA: TGCGCCAGCAGTTGGGGGCCGTCCTACAATGAGCAGTTCTTC.

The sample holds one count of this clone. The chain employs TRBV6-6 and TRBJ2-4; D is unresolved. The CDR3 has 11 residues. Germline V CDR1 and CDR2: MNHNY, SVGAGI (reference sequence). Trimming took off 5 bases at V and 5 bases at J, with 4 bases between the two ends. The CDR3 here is CASSTQNIQYF. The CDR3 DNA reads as TGTGCCAGCAGTACCCAAAACATTCAGTACTTC.

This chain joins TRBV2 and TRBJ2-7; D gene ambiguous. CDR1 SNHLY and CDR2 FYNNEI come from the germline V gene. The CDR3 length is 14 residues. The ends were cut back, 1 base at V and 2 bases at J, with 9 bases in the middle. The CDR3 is CASSEGRFPYEQYF. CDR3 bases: TGTGCCAGCAGTGAAGGACGTTTCCCCTACGAGCAGTACTTC.

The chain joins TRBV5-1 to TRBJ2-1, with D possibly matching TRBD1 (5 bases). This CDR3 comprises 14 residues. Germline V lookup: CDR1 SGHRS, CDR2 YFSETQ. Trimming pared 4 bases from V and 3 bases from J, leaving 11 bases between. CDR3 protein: CASSPGQSYNEQFF. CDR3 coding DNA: TGCGCCAGCAGCCCCGGACAAAGCTACAATGAGCAGTTCTTC. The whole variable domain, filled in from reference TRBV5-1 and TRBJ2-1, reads KAGVTQTPRYLIKTRGQQVTLSCSPISGHRSVSWYQQTPGQGLQFLFEYFSETQRNKGNFPGRFSGRQFSNSRSEMNVSTLELGDSALYLCASSPGQSYNEQFFGPGTRLTVL.

The CDR3 DNA reads TGCAGCGTTGAAGGGGGCGGAGGCATGAACACTGAAGCTTTCTTT. It encodes CSVEGGGGMNTEAFF. The genes are TRBV29-1 and TRBJ1-1; the D gene is possibly TRBD1 (5 bases). The CDR3 covers 15 residues. Germline V gene lookup returns CDR1 SQVTM and CDR2 ANQGSEA. V was pared by 1 base and J by 0 bases, with 12 bases between.

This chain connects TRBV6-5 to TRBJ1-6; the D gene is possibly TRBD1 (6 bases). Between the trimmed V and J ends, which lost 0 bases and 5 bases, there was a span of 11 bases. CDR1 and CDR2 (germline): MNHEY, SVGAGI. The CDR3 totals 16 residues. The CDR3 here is CASSYSASGDNSPLHF. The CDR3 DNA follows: TGTGCCAGCAGTTACTCGGCGTCAGGGGATAATTCACCCCTCCACTTT.

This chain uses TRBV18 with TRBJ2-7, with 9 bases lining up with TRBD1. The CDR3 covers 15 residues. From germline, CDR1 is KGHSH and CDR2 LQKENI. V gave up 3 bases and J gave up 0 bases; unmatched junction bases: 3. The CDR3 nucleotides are TGTGCCAGCTCACCGGGACAGGGCGTCTCCTACGAGCAGTACTTC. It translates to CASSPGQGVSYEQYF.

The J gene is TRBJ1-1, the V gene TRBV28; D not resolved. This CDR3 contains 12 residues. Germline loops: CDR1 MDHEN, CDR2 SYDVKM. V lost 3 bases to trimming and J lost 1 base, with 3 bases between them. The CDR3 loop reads CASSLRNTEAFF. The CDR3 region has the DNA TGTGCCAGCAGTTTGAGGAACACTGAAGCTTTCTTT.